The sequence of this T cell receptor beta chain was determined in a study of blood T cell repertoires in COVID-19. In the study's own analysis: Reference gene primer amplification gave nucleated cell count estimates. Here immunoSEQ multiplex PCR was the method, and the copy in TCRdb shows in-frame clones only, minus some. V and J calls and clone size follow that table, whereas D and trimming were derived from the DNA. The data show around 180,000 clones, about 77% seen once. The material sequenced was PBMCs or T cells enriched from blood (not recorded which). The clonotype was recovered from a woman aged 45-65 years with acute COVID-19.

CDR3 coding DNA: TGTGCCAGCTCACCACCGACCCGCGGAACAGATACGCAGTATTTT. Protein product: CASSPPTRGTDTQYF. The chain links TRBV18 to TRBJ2-3; unclear D gene. This CDR3 comprises 15 residues. The germline V gene encodes CDR1 KGHSH and CDR2 LQKENI. V shed 0 bases and J shed 3 bases, with 10 bases lying between them.